These 21 T cell receptor beta chains came from one sample sequenced in a study of blood T cell repertoires in COVID-19. TCRdb keeps only in-frame clones here, not all; method: immunoSEQ multiplex PCR. In the table there are 200,000 to 300,000 clones, roughly 84% of which are singletons. Sample: peripheral blood. Receptors originate from a man aged 60 to 69 with acute or convalescent COVID-19.

This clone was picked up one time. The chain employs TRBV2 and TRBJ2-5; possibly TRBD1 for D (6 bases). The germline CDR1 and CDR2 sequences are SNHLY and FYNNEI. This CDR3 region has 12 residues. Trimming removed 4 bases from V and 5 bases from J, with 8 bases in between. CDR3 in amino acids: CASSVTGETQYF. The CDR3 DNA reads TGTGCCAGCAGTGTGACAGGCGAGACCCAGTACTTC.

DNA of the CDR3: TGTGCCAGCTCACCCATGGGCCCCGGATCTGGCTCCTACGAGCAGTACTTC. As protein: CASSPMGPGSGSYEQYF. The chain is built from TRBV18 and TRBJ2-7; D gene uncertain. Germline V gives CDR1 KGHSH, CDR2 LQKENI. Trimming pared 3 bases from V and 0 bases from J, leaving 18 bases between. The CDR3 totals 17 residues. The variable domain in full, with the rest retrieved from reference TRBV18 and TRBJ2-7, is NAGVMQNPRHLVRRRGQEARLRCSPMKGHSHVYWYRQLPEEGLKFMVYLQKENIIDESGMPKERFSAEFPKEGPSILRIQQVVRGDSAAYFCASSPMGPGSGSYEQYFGPGTRLTVT.

The V gene is TRBV27, the J gene TRBJ2-2, with D unresolved. Between the trimmed V and J ends, which lost 5 bases and 6 bases, there was a span of 7 bases. Germline V lookup: CDR1 MNHEY, CDR2 SMNVEV (reference sequence). This CDR3 comprises 12 residues. DNA for the CDR3: TGTGCCAGCAGTCCCGCAGCCGGGGAGCTGTTTTTT. Translating gives CASSPAAGELFF.

The rearrangement links TRBV18 to TRBJ2-2, with a tentative D call TRBD2 (6 bases). The germline V gene encodes CDR1 KGHSH and CDR2 LQKENI. The CDR3 totals 15 residues. V lost 2 bases and J lost 4, with 11 bases in between. The CDR3 DNA sequence: TGTGCCAGCTCACCATTGTTGCGGGGCACCGGGGAGCTGTTTTTT. Its translation: CASSPLLRGTGELFF. Full variable domain (missing parts from reference TRBV18 and TRBJ2-2): NAGVMQNPRHLVRRRGQEARLRCSPMKGHSHVYWYRQLPEEGLKFMVYLQKENIIDESGMPKERFSAEFPKEGPSILRIQQVVRGDSAAYFCASSPLLRGTGELFFGEGSRLTVL.

For the CDR3, the DNA is TGTGCCAGCAGTTATCTGGGACAGGGAATGGCAATTCAAGAGACCCAGTACTTC. Encoded protein: CASSYLGQGMAIQETQYF. V is TRBV5-6 and J is TRBJ2-5; TRBD1 matches at 9 bases. J was trimmed by 2 bases and V by 5 bases; bases with no gene match: 16. CDR3 length: 18 amino acids. Germline values: CDR1 SGHDT, CDR2 YYEEEE.

V usage is TRBV7-2 and J usage is TRBJ1-2; the D gene is possibly TRBD1 (5 bases). The CDR3 totals 12 residues. Trimming took 3 bases from V and 7 from J, leaving 9 bases between them. The germline gives CDR1 SGHTA, CDR2 FQGNSA. The CDR3 bases are TGTGCCAGCAGCTTTAACAGGTTTGGCTACACCTTC. Its protein is CASSFNRFGYTF.

The chain carries TRBV7-8 and TRBJ2-5, with D unclear. V shed 0 bases and J shed 2 bases, with 4 bases lying between them. The CDR3 is 13 residues long. Germline V gives CDR1 SGHVS, CDR2 FQNEAQ. The CDR3 sequence is CASSLAQQETQYF. In nucleotides, the CDR3 is TGTGCCAGCAGCTTAGCACAGCAAGAGACCCAGTACTTC.

This clone has more than one count but fewer than ten. V gene TRBV19 combines with J gene TRBJ2-3; possible D gene TRBD2, 7 bases. Germline CDR1 LNHDA, CDR2 SQIVND (reference sequence). V was cut by 5 bases and J by 5 bases, with 17 bases left in between. This CDR3 comprises 15 residues. CDR3 nucleotide sequence: TGTGCCAGTAGTCCAGGGACAAGGGGGGGAGATACGCAGTATTTT. This codes for CASSPGTRGGDTQYF.

This clone showed up just once. The same CDR3 can be traced to other DNA sequences in this sample. The chain joins TRBV19 to TRBJ1-1; D is unclear. The V gene lost 3 bases and the J gene lost 8 bases, with 7 bases spanning the gap. In germline, CDR1 is LNHDA, CDR2 SQIVND (reference sequence). This CDR3 spans 11 amino acids. The CDR3 loop reads CASSMGPEAFF. In nucleotides, the CDR3 is TGTGCCAGTAGTATGGGCCCAGAAGCTTTCTTT.

As DNA, the CDR3 is TGTGCCAGTAGTATGGGTTCCAGGGGCAATCAGCCCCAGCATTTT. Amino acid sequence: CASSMGSRGNQPQHF. The chain carries TRBV19 and TRBJ1-5, with D perhaps TRBD1 (5 bases). Germline lookup yields CDR1 LNHDA and CDR2 SQIVND (reference sequence). V lost 3 bases, J lost 2 bases, and 11 bases lay in between. This CDR3 spans 15 amino acids.

V is TRBV19 and J is TRBJ2-3; the match to TRBD2 covers 14 bases. The V gene end was trimmed by 5 bases and the J gene end by 0 bases; junction bases not matched to a gene: 10. The length of the CDR3 is 19 residues. Germline V gives CDR1 LNHDA, CDR2 SQIVND (reference sequence). CDR3 in amino acids: CASSQGTSGSKPSTDTQYF. The CDR3, as DNA: TGTGCCAGTAGTCAGGGGACTAGCGGGAGCAAACCCAGCACAGATACGCAGTATTTT.

The chain links TRBV11-2 to TRBJ1-2; tentative D call: TRBD1 (5 bases). This CDR3 has 15 residues. Germline CDR1 is SGHAT and CDR2 is FQNNGV. V was clipped by 6 bases and J by 7 bases, with 21 bases between them. CDR3 amino acids: CASRNRRWDSGGYTF. The CDR3 DNA reads as TGTGCCAGCAGGAACAGGAGGTGGGACTCGGGTGGCTACACCTTC.

The gene calls are TRBV15 and TRBJ2-2; 10 nucleotides agree with TRBD1. The CDR3 runs to 16 residues. Losses at the gene ends were 0 bases for V and 7 bases for J; bases not matched to a gene: 5. The germline gives CDR1 LNHNV, CDR2 YYDKDF (reference sequence). The CDR3 DNA is TGTGCCACCAGCAGAGAGGACAGGGGGTGGAGCGGGGAGCTGTTTTTT. It encodes CATSREDRGWSGELFF.

In DNA, the CDR3 is TGTGCCAGCAGCTCCAGACAGGGTAACACCGGGGAGCTGTTTTTT. Its protein product is CASSSRQGNTGELFF. The rearrangement links TRBV7-9 to TRBJ2-2; 7 bases agree with TRBD1. With 4 bases clipped from V and 2 bases from J, the junction kept 4 bases outside the gene matches. This CDR3 has 15 amino acids. Germline loops: CDR1 SEHNR, CDR2 FQNEAQ (reference sequence).

The rearrangement joins TRBV10-3 to TRBJ2-7; maybe TRBD2 (6 bases). The germline V gene has CDR1 ENHRY and CDR2 SYGVKD. V lost 5 bases to trimming and J lost 0 bases, with 17 bases between them. CDR3 size: 16 residues. The CDR3 DNA sequence: TGTGCCATCAGTAGCGCTAGCGCACTAGCCTCCTACGAGCAGTACTTC. Translating it yields CAISSASALASYEQYF.

The chain couples TRBV6-2 or TRBV6-3 to TRBJ1-1; D remains ambiguous. CDR3 size: 13 residues. V shed 2 bases and J shed 4 bases, with 8 bases lying between them. Germline values: CDR1 MNHEY, CDR2 SVGEGT. The CDR3 here is CASSYVQLTEAFF. Written as DNA, the CDR3 is TGTGCCAGCAGTTACGTACAGCTCACTGAAGCTTTCTTT.

The chain couples TRBV4-2 to TRBJ1-2; possible D gene TRBD1, 5 bases. The CDR3 covers 15 residues. The germline V and J ends were trimmed by 4 bases and 2 bases, with 14 bases remaining between them. The V gene's germline CDR1 is LGHNA and CDR2 YNFKEQ. DNA for the CDR3: TGTGCCAGCAGCCCATGGAGGGGTCCCAACTATGGCTACACCTTC. Translation: CASSPWRGPNYGYTF.

This chain links TRBV28 with TRBJ1-3; tentatively, D is TRBD1 (6 bases). The germline CDR1 and CDR2 sequences are MDHEN and SYDVKM. This CDR3 spans 16 amino acids. V dropped 7 bases and J dropped 0 bases, with 16 bases sitting between them. Here the CDR3 DNA reads TGTGCCAGCACCCTTGACAGGTATAGCTCTGGAAACACCATATATTTT. This translates into CASTLDRYSSGNTIYF.

The chain links TRBV5-6 to TRBJ1-2; the D is unclear. CDR1 SGHDT and CDR2 YYEEEE come from the germline V gene. The CDR3 runs to 11 residues. Between the trimmed V and J ends, which lost 9 bases and 4 bases, there was a span of 10 bases. CDR3 sequence: CATGIGYGYTF. CDR3 bases: TGTGCCACCGGGATAGGCTATGGCTACACCTTC.

The chain joins TRBV5-1 to TRBJ2-7; D not certain. The V gene's germline CDR1 is SGHRS and CDR2 YFSETQ. The ends were cut back, 2 bases at V and 5 bases at J, with 8 bases in the middle. This CDR3 has 12 residues. Here the CDR3 DNA reads TGCGCCAGCAGCTTCGAAGCCAACGAGCAGTACTTC. Amino acids: CASSFEANEQYF.

This clone was recorded only once. This chain uses TRBV5-5 with TRBJ1-1; D gene unclear. The germline V and J ends were trimmed by 4 bases and 7 bases, with 14 bases remaining between them. The CDR3 contains 13 residues. CDR1 and CDR2 from the germline V gene are SGHKS and YYEKEE (reference sequence). CDR3 amino acids: CASSSGGQLEAFF. CDR3 DNA: TGTGCCAGCAGCAGCGGAGGGCAACTTGAAGCTTTCTTT.